These 24 T cell receptor beta chains were sequenced from one sample in a study of cytomegalovirus exposure and HLA in healthy donors. Repertoires were generated with immunoSEQ multiplex PCR, while TCRdb's copy carries only in-frame clones and drops some. Here the sample spans about 79,000 clones, 80% to 95% being singletons. The sequencing input was PBMCs. These receptors were obtained from a woman aged 25 to 39 in good health and CMV-seronegative.

The CDR3 DNA is TGTGCCAGCAGTTACTCGGGGGGACAGAACAATCAGCCCCAGCATTTT. This encodes CASSYSGGQNNQPQHF. The V and J genes are TRBV6-5 and TRBJ1-5; 7 nucleotides match TRBD1. Germline lookup yields CDR1 MNHEY and CDR2 SVGAGI. The CDR3 consists of 16 residues. The junction had 5 bases not matched to a gene; V was cut back by 0 bases and J by 3 bases.

V and J are TRBV28 and TRBJ1-2; no firm D call. CDR1 is MDHEN, CDR2 SYDVKM, per germline. This CDR3 is 12 amino acids long. The V end was cut by 6 bases, the J end by 10 bases, with 15 bases between. The CDR3 here is CASSTSFNDYTF. In DNA form, the CDR3 reads TGTGCCAGCAGCACAAGTTTTAATGACTACACCTTC.

This clone was detected once. The CDR3 coding sequence is TGTGCCAGCAGCGCAGCCCCGAGCGCCACAAGGTTCTCGTACGAGCAGTACTTC. Amino acid sequence: CASSAAPSATRFSYEQYF. The chain couples TRBV9 to TRBJ2-5; D not resolved. The DNA end favors TRBJ2-7, so the J call may be wrong. The CDR3 is made up of 18 amino acids. Germline-derived CDR1 and CDR2 are SGDLS and YYNGEE.

This chain links TRBV7-3 with TRBJ2-1, with a weak D call TRBD1 (6 bases). The V end lost 4 bases, the J end lost 1 base, and 11 bases lay between the germline ends. CDR3 length equals 15 residues. CDR1 and CDR2 from the germline V gene are SGHTA and FQGTGA. CDR3 nucleotide sequence: TGTGCCAGCAGCTCCCACAGGGCTTCCTACAATGAGCAGTTCTTC. It specifies CASSSHRASYNEQFF.

CDR3 nucleotides: TGTGCCACCAGCAGAGTTGCAGTTAACAATGAGCAGTTCTTC. Its translation is CATSRVAVNNEQFF. The rearrangement uses TRBV15 and TRBJ2-1; D call uncertain. Germline lookup yields CDR1 LNHNV and CDR2 YYDKDF (reference sequence). The CDR3 covers 14 residues. V lost 1 base to trimming and J lost 5 bases, with 9 bases between them.

J is TRBJ2-3 and V is TRBV4-1; TRBD1 aligns across 9 bases. J was trimmed by 6 bases and V by 1 base; bases with no gene match: 8. There are 16 residues in the CDR3. The germline CDR1 and CDR2 sequences are MGHRA and YSYEKL. Here the CDR3 DNA reads TGCGCCAGCAGCCAAGCGACCGGGACAGGGTTCGATACGCAGTATTTT. Protein: CASSQATGTGFDTQYF.

This chain joins TRBV14 and TRBJ2-7; TRBD1 matches at 8 bases. The CDR3 sequence is 15 residues long. Germline V lookup: CDR1 SGHDN, CDR2 FVKESK. V dropped 0 bases and J dropped 4; count of bases not matched to a gene: 5. In DNA form, the CDR3 reads TGTGCCAGCAGCCAAGATCCGAACAGGGGGTACGAGCAGTACTTC. It translates to CASSQDPNRGYEQYF.

The rearrangement joins TRBV4-2 to TRBJ2-3, with D maybe TRBD2 (6 bases). The CDR3 length is 18 residues. V shed 0 bases and J shed 10 bases, with 26 bases lying between them. Germline assignment: CDR1 LGHNA and CDR2 YNFKEQ. CDR3 sequence: CASSQDPTAGGAPRAQYF. The CDR3 DNA reads as TGTGCCAGCAGCCAAGATCCCACCGCCGGCGGGGCCCCCCGTGCGCAGTATTTT.

The rearrangement uses TRBV29-1 and TRBJ1-1, with no clear D. CDR3 length equals 15 residues. CDR1 is SQVTM, CDR2 ANQGSEA, per germline. V dropped 2 bases and J dropped 0 bases, with 13 bases sitting between them. The CDR3 nucleotides are TGCAGCGTTGAAAAATCGTCAGGCATGAACACTGAAGCTTTCTTT. It yields the protein CSVEKSSGMNTEAFF.

The chain couples TRBV13 to TRBJ2-3, with no clear D. This CDR3 has 15 residues. Germline CDR1 PRHDT, CDR2 FYEKMQ (reference sequence). Trimming took off 4 bases at V and 7 bases at J, with 18 bases between the two ends. CDR3 residues: CASSSSRILENTQYF. CDR3 DNA sequence: TGTGCCAGCAGCTCCTCCAGGATTTTGGAAAATACGCAGTATTTT.

This sequence joins TRBV7-2 and TRBJ2-7; D perhaps matches TRBD1 (6 bases). The CDR3 totals 12 residues. Deletions cut 6 bases from V and 10 bases from J, with 16 bases between. CDR1 SGHTA and CDR2 FQGNSA come from the germline V gene. CDR3 amino acids: CASRGTGSVQYF. CDR3 DNA sequence: TGTGCCAGCAGGGGAACAGGGTCAGTTCAGTACTTC.

The chain recombines TRBV28 with TRBJ1-5; possibly TRBD1 for D (5 bases). The CDR3 is made up of 16 amino acids. Germline values: CDR1 MDHEN, CDR2 SYDVKM. The V and J ends lost 6 bases and 0 bases respectively, with 15 bases between them. CDR3 sequence: CASSSIGGDSNQPQHF. CDR3 nucleotides: TGTGCCAGCAGCTCCATCGGGGGGGATAGCAATCAGCCCCAGCATTTT.

The V gene is TRBV5-1, the J gene TRBJ2-7; 8 bases are shared with TRBD1. CDR1 SGHRS and CDR2 YFSETQ come from the germline V gene. CDR3 length: 15 residues. Trimming cost V 0 bases and J 2 bases; bases outside gene matches: 4. CDR3 region: CASSLGQGIAYEQYF. CDR3 in DNA: TGCGCCAGCAGCTTGGGACAGGGGATCGCCTACGAGCAGTACTTC.

V is TRBV6-1 and J is TRBJ2-7; 10 bases agree with TRBD2. V shed 3 bases and J 4 bases; nucleotides not matched to a gene: 6. Germline V gene data show CDR1 as MNHNS and CDR2 as SASEGT. The CDR3 contains 15 residues. In DNA, the CDR3 is TGTGCCAGCAGTGAGGCTAGCGGGAGTACTTACGAGCAGTACTTC. Amino acids: CASSEASGSTYEQYF.

The chain has TRBV2 and TRBJ2-7, with a possible D match to TRBD2 (6 bases). The germline gives CDR1 SNHLY, CDR2 FYNNEI. This CDR3 comprises 15 residues. Between the trimmed V and J ends, which lost 5 bases and 2 bases, there was a span of 16 bases. CDR3 residues: CASSLPGTGAYEQYF. In DNA, the CDR3 is TGTGCCAGCAGTCTACCCGGGACTGGGGCCTACGAGCAGTACTTC.

The CDR3 DNA reads as TGTGCCAACCCGACAGGGAGGCAAAACTATGGCTACACCTTC. It yields the protein CANPTGRQNYGYTF. This chain connects TRBV19 to TRBJ1-2, with 7 bases that match TRBD1. In germline, CDR1 is LNHDA, CDR2 SQIVND (reference sequence). This CDR3 spans 14 amino acids. With 10 bases clipped from V and 2 bases from J, the junction kept 10 bases outside the gene matches. The complete variable domain, with remaining parts taken from reference TRBV19 and TRBJ1-2, reads DGGITQSPKYLFRKEGQNVTLSCEQNLNHDAMYWYRQDPGQGLRLIYYSQIVNDFQKGDIAEGYSVSREKKESFPLTVTSAQKNPTAFYLCANPTGRQNYGYTFGSGTRLTVV.

The genes are TRBV19 and TRBJ2-3; TRBD2 aligns across 14 bases. Germline CDR1 is LNHDA and CDR2 is SQIVND (reference sequence). The CDR3 is 17 residues long. The J segment lost 2 bases and the V segment lost 5 bases, leaving 6 bases of the junction unmatched. CDR3 sequence (DNA): TGTGCCAGTAGTGAAAAGGGACTAGCGGGGGCCACAGATACGCAGTATTTT. Residues: CASSEKGLAGATDTQYF.

This clone was seen a single time. The chain recombines TRBV7-9 with TRBJ1-2, with 10 positions matching TRBD1. Germline CDR1 SEHNR, CDR2 FQNEAQ (reference sequence). The CDR3 runs 15 residues. V dropped 3 bases and J dropped 5; count of bases not matched to a gene: 6. CDR3 loop: CASSLGRDRGYGYTF. In DNA, the CDR3 is TGTGCCAGCAGCTTGGGCCGGGACAGGGGTTATGGCTACACCTTC.

The chain recombines TRBV18 with TRBJ2-7, with D perhaps TRBD2 (5 bases). Looked up from germline, CDR1 is KGHSH and CDR2 is LQKENI. The CDR3 extends over 15 amino acids. The V gene lost 2 bases and the J gene lost 5 bases, with 16 bases spanning the gap. As DNA, the CDR3 is TGTGCCAGCTCACCAAGTCTGAACGCAGCGGACGAGCAGTACTTC. Translated: CASSPSLNAADEQYF.

V and J are TRBV2 and TRBJ2-3; TRBD2 might be the D (6 bases). CDR3 length: 16 residues. The germline gives CDR1 SNHLY, CDR2 FYNNEI. V was trimmed by 3 bases and J by 1 base, leaving 14 bases between them. This CDR3 reads CASSEQSGVRTDTQYF. The CDR3 DNA is TGTGCCAGCAGTGAGCAATCGGGGGTCCGCACAGATACGCAGTATTTT.

The chain carries TRBV13 and TRBJ2-5; perhaps TRBD2 as D (6 bases). Germline V gene lookup returns CDR1 PRHDT and CDR2 FYEKMQ (reference sequence). The CDR3 has 17 amino acids. Trimming took off 5 bases at V and 4 bases at J, with 23 bases between the two ends. The CDR3 loop reads CASSEWGAGRSGETQYF. CDR3 bases: TGTGCCAGCAGCGAGTGGGGCGCGGGACGGAGCGGAGAGACCCAGTACTTC. Using reference TRBV13 and TRBJ2-5 for the parts outside the CDR3, the full variable domain is AAGVIQSPRHLIKEKRETATLKCYPIPRHDTVYWYQQGPGQDPQFLISFYEKMQSDKGSIPDRFSAQQFSDYHSELNMSSLELGDSALYFCASSEWGAGRSGETQYFGPGTRLLVL.

The chain carries TRBV7-8 and TRBJ2-7; 10 bases align to TRBD2. V shed 2 bases, J shed 4 bases, and the junction held 2 bases outside the gene matches. This CDR3 is 14 amino acids long. CDR1 SGHVS and CDR2 FQNEAQ come from the germline V gene. CDR3 loop: CASSLLAGVYEQYF. The CDR3 coding sequence is TGTGCCAGCAGCTTACTAGCGGGAGTTTACGAGCAGTACTTC.

The gene calls are TRBV4-1 and TRBJ1-2; D might be TRBD1 (6 bases). V lost 3 bases, J lost 7 bases, and 21 bases lay in between. CDR1 is MGHRA and CDR2 is YSYEKL in the germline V gene. The CDR3 has 16 residues. This chain's CDR3 is CASSQGATGLSPGYTF. The CDR3 DNA is TGCGCCAGCAGCCAGGGCGCGACAGGTCTGAGTCCTGGCTACACCTTC.

The V and J genes are TRBV19 and TRBJ1-1; D remains ambiguous. V gave up 2 bases and J gave up 1 base, with 8 bases separating them. The CDR3 has 14 residues. Germline V gene lookup returns CDR1 LNHDA and CDR2 SQIVND (reference sequence). In nucleotides, the CDR3 is TGTGCCAGTAGTATATGGCAACAGAACACTGAAGCTTTCTTT. Its translation: CASSIWQQNTEAFF.